The sequence of this T cell receptor (beta chain) was determined in a study of OX40 agonist ivuxolimab in advanced cancers. Background on the study: Patients receiving dose escalation had hepatocellular carcinoma, melanoma, renal cell or head and neck cancer. From about 23 to 85 years was the age range, with a mean of about 54 years, and 65% to 90% were male.

Clones were sequenced by immunoSEQ multiplex PCR, and TCRdb holds only the in-frame ones, with some missing. This table holds about 40,000 clones, approximately 86% found once. This clone was observed a few times. V gave up 7 bases and J gave up 4 bases, with 13 bases separating them. CDR3 length: 13 amino acids. Germline CDR1 and CDR2: SNHLY and FYNNEI. The source of this sequence is an adult with an advanced solid tumor such as melanoma, head and neck, liver or kidney cancer. The source was CD4+ or CD8+ T cells sorted from blood, collected in a trial of the OX40 agonist ivuxolimab. V gene TRBV2 combines with J gene TRBJ2-5; D not resolved. For the CDR3, the DNA is TGTGCCAGCATTATAGAGGTCGGAGAGACCCAGTACTTC. The encoded protein is CASIIEVGETQYF.